These 20 T cell receptor beta chains came from one sample sequenced in a study of T cells in women clearing cervical HPV infection. Produced via immunoSEQ multiplex PCR; TCRdb's table is partial and in-frame only. Recorded for this sample: more than 20,000 clones. Sequenced input: blood buffy coat. The origin of the receptors is a woman aged 18-70 years with a cervical HPV16 infection that either progressed to CIN3+ or cleared (not recorded which).

Of note for this clone: The CDR3 is cut off 3 residues early in the read; its end comes from the germline J gene. The V gene is TRBV18, the J gene TRBJ2-7; 8 nucleotides agree with TRBD2. This CDR3 is 15 amino acids long. The J segment lost 2 bases and the V segment lost 2 bases, leaving 5 bases of the junction unmatched. CDR1 and CDR2 (germline): KGHSH, LQKENI. CDR3 sequence reads: CASSPGAGGTYEQYF. The CDR3 bases that were read are TGTGCCAGCTCACCAGGGGCGGGGGGTACCTACGAG.

As for this clone: The sequence runs out 3 residues before the end of the CDR3; the remainder is reconstructed from the germline J gene. The V gene is TRBV7-2, the J gene TRBJ2-3, with 13 bases identical to TRBD2. The CDR3 consists of 15 residues. The germline V gene encodes CDR1 SGHTA and CDR2 FQGNSA. The V gene end was trimmed by 5 bases and the J gene end by 8 bases; junction bases not matched to a gene: 7. Partial CDR3 DNA: TGTGCCAGCAGCACTAGCGGGGGGGGACAAGGTACG. It specifies CASSTSGGGQGT. The complete CDR3 sequence is CASSTSGGGQGTQYF.

Of note for this clone: The sequenced fragment ends 3 residues before the CDR3 boundary, so the rest is inferred from the germline J gene. V and J are TRBV7-9 and TRBJ1-3; a weak D match, TRBD1 (5 bases). The CDR3 runs 15 residues. CDR1 and CDR2 (germline): SEHNR, FQNEAQ (reference sequence). Trimming left V 2 bases short and J 0 bases short, with 8 bases between. The sequenced CDR3 bases are TGTGCCAGCAGCTTACAGGGCGACTCTGGAAACACC. Translation: CASSLQGDSGNT. The complete CDR3 sequence is CASSLQGDSGNTIYF.

Regarding this clone: The read ends 3 residues early relative to the CDR3; the germline J gene fills the gap. V is TRBV19 and J is TRBJ2-7; D is perhaps TRBD2 (6 bases). CDR1 and CDR2 from the germline V gene are LNHDA and SQIVND (reference sequence). The V end was cut by 5 bases, the J end by 5 bases, with 13 bases between. The length of the CDR3 is 13 residues. The CDR3 sequence: CASSPRPGDEQYF. The sequenced CDR3 bases are TGTGCCAGTAGTCCACGGCCGGGGGACGAG.

About this clone itself: From the germline J gene comes the end of the CDR3, since the read stops 3 residues before it. The chain couples TRBV19 to TRBJ2-1; 9 nucleotides align to TRBD1. Trimming at V came to 7 bases and at J to 4 bases, leaving 8 bases not matched to a gene. Per the germline V gene, CDR1 is LNHDA and CDR2 is SQIVND (reference sequence). The CDR3 runs to 15 residues. The CDR3 bases that were read are TGTGCCAGTAAACCGGGGACAGGGCGGTACAATGAG. Protein sequence: CASKPGTGRYNE. In full, the CDR3 reads CASKPGTGRYNEQFF.

Regarding this clone: The read ends 3 residues shy of where the CDR3 ends; the end is completed using the germline J gene. This chain links TRBV4-1 with TRBJ2-2, with 13 positions matching TRBD2. This CDR3 has 17 residues. CDR1 is MGHRA and CDR2 is YSYEKL in the germline V gene. V lost 6 bases to trimming and J lost 4 bases; unmatched junction nucleotides: 8. The CDR3 loop is CASRKGRLAGGTGELFF. The sequenced CDR3 bases are TGCGCCAGCAGAAAAGGTCGACTAGCGGGAGGCACCGGGGAG.

A word on this clone: The CDR3 is cut off 3 residues early in the read; its end comes from the germline J gene. This chain joins TRBV7-3 and TRBJ2-1; 10 nucleotides line up with TRBD2. There are 17 residues in the CDR3. Germline loops: CDR1 SGHTA, CDR2 FQGTGA. V shed 5 bases, J shed 3 bases, and the junction held 10 bases outside the gene matches. The CDR3 sequence: CASSPLGTSGIYNEQFF. The CDR3 bases that were read are TGTGCCAGCAGCCCCCTGGGTACTAGCGGGATCTACAATGAG.

Turning to this clone: The observed sequence ends 3 residues before the CDR3 terminus, with the missing tail filled in from the germline J gene. The chain links TRBV19 to TRBJ2-1, with 12 bases fitting TRBD2. CDR1 and CDR2 from the germline V gene are LNHDA and SQIVND (reference sequence). Losses at the gene ends were 6 bases for V and 9 bases for J; bases not matched to a gene: 3. The length of the CDR3 is 13 residues. CDR3 DNA (partial): TGTGCCAGTAGACTAGCGGGAGGACCTGAG. Its protein is CASRLAGGPE. The full CDR3 protein reads CASRLAGGPEQFF. Filled out from reference TRBV19 and TRBJ2-1, the complete variable domain reads DGGITQSPKYLFRKEGQNVTLSCEQNLNHDAMYWYRQDPGQGLRLIYYSQIVNDFQKGDIAEGYSVSREKKESFPLTVTSAQKNPTAFYLCASRLAGGPEQFFGPGTRLTVL.

On this clone: The read falls 3 residues short of the CDR3 end, and the missing part is taken from the germline J gene. The rearrangement uses TRBV30 and TRBJ1-2, with a possible D match to TRBD1 (5 bases). The CDR3 runs 13 residues. Trimming left V 3 bases short and J 6 bases short, with 14 bases between. The germline V gene has CDR1 GTSNPN and CDR2 SVGIG (reference sequence). The sequenced CDR3 bases are TGTGCCTGGAGATTAGGGGCAAGGAATGGC. Its protein product is CAWRLGARNG. The entire CDR3 protein is CAWRLGARNGYTF. The full variable domain, its missing parts supplied by reference TRBV30 and TRBJ1-2, is SQTIHQWPATLVQPVGSPLSLECTVEGTSNPNLYWYRQAAGRGLQLLFYSVGIGQISSEVPQNLSASRPQDRQFILSSKKLLLSDSGFYLCAWRLGARNGYTFGSGTRLTVV.

Concerning this clone itself: The CDR3 end lies 3 residues beyond the end of the read and is filled in from the germline J gene. This chain links TRBV12-3 or TRBV12-4 with TRBJ2-5; D perhaps matches TRBD1 (6 bases). The CDR3 loop spans 16 amino acids. Trimming left V 5 bases short and J 5 bases short, with 21 bases between. CDR3 region: CASSNGVAGDGETQYF. The part of the CDR3 DNA that was read is TGTGCCAGCAGTAACGGAGTAGCAGGGGATGGGGAGACC.

Comment on this clone: The read is 3 residues too short to cover the CDR3 end, so that end is filled in from the germline J gene. The chain combines TRBV19 with TRBJ1-5; 9 bases map to TRBD1. V trimming: 4 bases; J trimming: 7 bases; junction bases outside the gene matches: 5. Germline V gene data show CDR1 as LNHDA and CDR2 as SQIVND (reference sequence). The CDR3 contains 14 residues. The sequenced CDR3 bases are TGTGCCAGTAGTACACAGGGGGCAGGACAGCCC. Translation: CASSTQGAGQP. The CDR3 as a whole reads CASSTQGAGQPQHF.

Remarks on this clone: The read falls 3 residues short of the CDR3 end, and the missing part is taken from the germline J gene. This chain uses TRBV11-2 with TRBJ2-3; no definite D call. This CDR3 contains 12 residues. Germline V gives CDR1 SGHAT, CDR2 FQNNGV. Trimming removed 5 bases from V and 4 bases from J, with 7 bases in between. The covered CDR3 bases are TGTGCCAGCAGCCCTATACCAGATACG. It codes for CASSPIPDT. The full CDR3 protein is CASSPIPDTQYF. Full variable domain (missing parts from reference TRBV11-2 and TRBJ2-3): EAGVAQSPRYKIIEKRQSVAFWCNPISGHATLYWYQQILGQGPKLLIQFQNNGVVDDSQLPKDRFSAERLKGVDSTLKIQPAKLEDSAVYLCASSPIPDTQYFGPGTRLTVL.

As to this clone: The observed sequence ends 3 residues before the CDR3 terminus, with the missing tail filled in from the germline J gene. This chain links TRBV5-1 with TRBJ1-1, with no clear D. The CDR3 sequence is 15 residues long. Trimming shortened V by 4 bases and J by 1 base, and 14 bases separated the two germline ends. Germline lookup yields CDR1 SGHRS and CDR2 YFSETQ. The CDR3 sequence is CASSPASGSNTEAFF. The covered CDR3 bases are TGCGCCAGCAGCCCTGCCTCCGGGTCGAACACTGAA.

Comments on this clone: The read ends 3 residues shy of where the CDR3 ends; the end is completed using the germline J gene. The chain employs TRBV20-1 and TRBJ2-7, with D perhaps matching TRBD2 (5 bases). The germline V gene encodes CDR1 DFQATT and CDR2 SNEGSKA (reference sequence). The V and J ends lost 2 bases and 3 bases respectively, with 17 bases between them. The CDR3 is 15 residues long. The CDR3 loop is CSARSNEGAVYEQYF. CDR3 DNA, as far as it was read: TGCAGTGCTAGATCTAACGAGGGCGCCGTCTACGAG.

In the case of this clone: The germline gene is not matched at one end of the junction; a read error may be the cause. The CDR3 loop is CASSWGPNTEAFF. The DNA read from the CDR3 is TGTGCTAGCAGCTGGGGGCCGAACACTGAA. V and J are TRBV7-7 and TRBJ1-1; TRBD1 might be the D (6 bases). The CDR3 end lies 3 residues beyond the end of the read and is filled in from the germline J gene. Germline V gene lookup returns CDR1 SSHAT and CDR2 FNYEAQ (reference sequence). This CDR3 is 13 amino acids long.

As to this clone: The read falls 3 residues short of the CDR3 end, and the missing part is taken from the germline J gene. V and J are TRBV12-3 or TRBV12-4 and TRBJ2-2, with 7 bases aligning to TRBD1. The CDR3 has 15 amino acids. V gave up 7 bases and J gave up 4 bases; unmatched junction bases: 9. The CDR3 loop reads CASILTGLGTGELFF. The DNA read from the CDR3 is TGTGCCAGCATCCTGACAGGGTTGGGCACCGGGGAG.

Worth noting for this clone: The CDR3 is cut off 3 residues early in the read; its end comes from the germline J gene. V usage is TRBV7-8 and J usage is TRBJ1-5; the D is unclear. Trimming pared 5 bases from V and 2 bases from J, leaving 7 bases between. Germline-derived CDR1 and CDR2 are SGHVS and FQNEAQ. The CDR3 loop spans 13 amino acids. The CDR3 region is CASSPVGNQPQHF. The sequenced part of the CDR3 DNA is TGTGCCAGCAGCCCGGTGGGCAATCAGCCC.

Points on this clone: The read terminates 3 residues ahead of where the CDR3 ends, so the germline J gene completes it. The rearrangement joins TRBV5-1 to TRBJ1-6, with 9 bases fitting TRBD1. V dropped 3 bases and J dropped 7; count of bases not matched to a gene: 5. Looked up from germline, CDR1 is SGHRS and CDR2 is YFSETQ. CDR3 size: 15 residues. Incomplete CDR3 DNA: TGCGCCAGCAGCTCGCGGACAGGGGAAAATTCACCC. Its protein is CASSSRTGENSP. The whole CDR3 sequence is CASSSRTGENSPLHF.

This chain's CDR3 is CASSSDRAETQYF. The covered CDR3 bases are TGTGCCAGCAGCTCGGACAGGGCGGAGACC. The chain combines TRBV11-3 with TRBJ2-5; the match to TRBD1 covers 8 bases. The sequence runs out 3 residues before the end of the CDR3; the remainder is reconstructed from the germline J gene. V dropped 4 bases and J dropped 5; count of bases not matched to a gene: 3. The CDR3 length is 13 residues. Germline-derived CDR1 and CDR2 are SGHNT and YENEEA.

For this clone: The CDR3 end lies 3 residues beyond the end of the read and is filled in from the germline J gene. The chain has TRBV18 and TRBJ2-1; TRBD1 might be the D (6 bases). The V gene's germline CDR1 is KGHSH and CDR2 LQKENI. This CDR3 region has 16 residues. Deletions cut 3 bases from V and 6 bases from J, with 18 bases between. The CDR3 sequence is CASSPRPGAVGNEQFF. Incomplete CDR3 DNA: TGTGCCAGCTCACCCCGACCAGGGGCGGTAGGCAATGAG. The whole variable domain, remainder taken from reference TRBV18 and TRBJ2-1, is NAGVMQNPRHLVRRRGQEARLRCSPMKGHSHVYWYRQLPEEGLKFMVYLQKENIIDESGMPKERFSAEFPKEGPSILRIQQVVRGDSAAYFCASSPRPGAVGNEQFFGPGTRLTVL.